The 27 T cell receptor beta chains below were found in one sample sequenced in a study of cytomegalovirus exposure and HLA in healthy donors. Researchers ran the PCR with 60 Vbeta and 13 Jbeta primers. Here immunoSEQ multiplex PCR was the method, and the copy in TCRdb shows in-frame clones only, minus some. The top ten clones hold approximately 3.5% of a sample with 75,000 to 100,000 clones, 73% of them seen once. Sequencing was performed on PBMCs. The receptors were sampled from a man aged 35 to 55 in good health and CMV-seronegative.

The chain carries TRBV28 and TRBJ2-3; D remains ambiguous. The V and J ends lost 10 bases and 0 bases respectively, with 17 bases between them. Germline V gives CDR1 MDHEN, CDR2 SYDVKM. This CDR3 spans 15 amino acids. The CDR3 here is CATTLSAVSTDTQYF. CDR3 coding DNA: TGTGCCACTACCCTCTCGGCGGTCAGCACAGATACGCAGTATTTT.

This rearrangement joins TRBV2 to TRBJ2-7, with D unclear. The V end was cut by 8 bases, the J end by 1 base, with 9 bases between. The CDR3 has 12 residues. CDR1 is SNHLY and CDR2 is FYNNEI in the germline V gene. This CDR3 is CASASSSYEQYF. In nucleotides, the CDR3 is TGTGCCAGCGCTTCCAGTTCCTACGAGCAGTACTTC.

This clone occurred a few times. V gene TRBV13 combines with J gene TRBJ2-1; D uncertain. The CDR3 sequence is 13 residues long. Germline values: CDR1 PRHDT, CDR2 FYEKMQ (reference sequence). Trimming shortened V by 2 bases and J by 8 bases, and 10 bases separated the two germline ends. The CDR3 region is CASSLRANDEQFF. For the CDR3, the DNA is TGTGCCAGCAGCTTAAGAGCAAATGATGAGCAGTTCTTC.

The chain combines TRBV19 with TRBJ2-5, with TRBD2 matching 10 bases. Losses at the gene ends were 3 bases for V and 0 bases for J; bases not matched to a gene: 4. The length of the CDR3 is 16 residues. Germline loops: CDR1 LNHDA, CDR2 SQIVND (reference sequence). Here the CDR3 reads CASSMASGGYQETQYF. The DNA for the CDR3 is TGTGCCAGTAGTATGGCTAGCGGGGGTTACCAAGAGACCCAGTACTTC.

This clone was found once. This chain connects TRBV7-9 to TRBJ2-7, with D possibly TRBD1 on 6 matching bases. Trimming stripped 1 base from V and 5 bases from J, with 15 bases between. The germline CDR1 and CDR2 sequences are SEHNR and FQNEAQ (reference sequence). CDR3 length equals 15 residues. Here the CDR3 reads CASSLGLPGHDEQYF. The CDR3 nucleotides are TGTGCCAGCAGCTTAGGTCTTCCGGGACACGACGAGCAGTACTTC.

This clone was seen only a few times. The J gene is TRBJ1-1, the V gene TRBV7-8; 8 nucleotides align to TRBD1. The V and J ends lost 6 bases and 1 base, in that order; junction bases with no gene match: 10. The germline gives CDR1 SGHVS, CDR2 FQNEAQ. The CDR3 is made up of 16 amino acids. CDR3 sequence (DNA): TGTGCCAGCAGTATGATAACAGGGGGAGGGAACACTGAAGCTTTCTTT. Translated, it gives CASSMITGGGNTEAFF. The full variable domain, its missing parts supplied by reference TRBV7-8 and TRBJ1-1, is GAGVSQSPRYKVAKRGQDVALRCDPISGHVSLFWYQQALGQGPEFLTYFQNEAQLDKSGLPSDRFFAERPEGSVSTLKIQRTQQEDSAVYLCASSMITGGGNTEAFFGQGTRLTVV.

This chain joins TRBV5-6 and TRBJ2-7, with D perhaps TRBD1 (5 bases). Germline-derived CDR1 and CDR2 are SGHDT and YYEEEE. This CDR3 is 16 amino acids long. The V end lost 2 bases, the J end lost 2 bases, and 17 bases lay between the germline ends. In DNA form, the CDR3 reads TGTGCCAGCAGCTTCGGTCCCTTTGGGGCTCCCTACGAGCAGTACTTC. Its protein product is CASSFGPFGAPYEQYF.

This clone has only one observation. V is TRBV7-8 and J is TRBJ2-7, with D tentatively TRBD1 (5 bases). From germline, CDR1 is SGHVS and CDR2 FQNEAQ. Between the trimmed V and J ends, which lost 2 bases and 6 bases, there was a span of 14 bases. This CDR3 is built from 14 residues. CDR3 bases: TGTGCCAGCAGCTTAATGGCAGGGTCCGTCGAGCAGTACTTC. It encodes CASSLMAGSVEQYF.

The chain employs TRBV7-2 and TRBJ1-1, with D unclear. V was pared by 1 base and J by 2 bases, with 8 bases between. The CDR3 is 14 residues long. Germline CDR1 and CDR2: SGHTA and FQGNSA. Here the CDR3 DNA reads TGTGCCAGCAGCTTAGTGGGCGCCAACACTGAAGCTTTCTTT. The encoded protein is CASSLVGANTEAFF. The whole variable domain, filled in from reference TRBV7-2 and TRBJ1-1, reads GAGVSQSPSNKVTEKGKDVELRCDPISGHTALYWYRQSLGQGLEFLIYFQGNSAPDKSGLPSDRFSAERTGGSVSTLTIQRTQQEDSAVYLCASSLVGANTEAFFGQGTRLTVV.

The chain employs TRBV18 and TRBJ2-5; perhaps TRBD2 as D (5 bases). The CDR3 consists of 12 residues. V lost 9 bases and J lost 2, with 10 bases in between. CDR1 is KGHSH and CDR2 is LQKENI in the germline V gene. The CDR3 coding sequence is TGTGCCAGTGATTCGGGGCAAGAGACCCAGTACTTC. The encoded protein is CASDSGQETQYF.

The rearrangement uses TRBV5-1 and TRBJ2-1, with 8 bases aligning to TRBD2. The CDR3 consists of 15 residues. Losses at the gene ends were 0 bases for V and 8 bases for J; bases not matched to a gene: 7. The germline V gene encodes CDR1 SGHRS and CDR2 YFSETQ. This chain's CDR3 is CASSLVVAGWDEQFF. CDR3 nucleotides: TGCGCCAGCAGCTTGGTGGTAGCGGGGTGGGATGAGCAGTTCTTC.

The rearrangement joins TRBV5-6 to TRBJ2-2, with D possibly matching TRBD2 (6 bases). Per the germline V gene, CDR1 is SGHDT and CDR2 is YYEEEE. V was trimmed by 0 bases and J by 9 bases, leaving 24 bases between them. The CDR3 length is 18 residues. The CDR3 loop is CASSLVKGTGTGLRELFF. The CDR3 bases are TGTGCCAGCAGCTTGGTGAAAGGGACTGGGACGGGTCTCCGGGAGCTGTTTTTT. The whole variable domain, remainder taken from reference TRBV5-6 and TRBJ2-2, is DAGVTQSPTHLIKTRGQQVTLRCSPKSGHDTVSWYQQALGQGPQFIFQYYEEEERQRGNFPDRFSGHQFPNYSSELNVNALLLGDSALYLCASSLVKGTGTGLRELFFGEGSRLTVL.

The V gene is TRBV29-1, the J gene TRBJ2-2; D uncertain. In germline, CDR1 is SQVTM, CDR2 ANQGSEA. Trimming shortened V by 4 bases and J by 0 bases, and 6 bases separated the two germline ends. The CDR3 is 13 amino acids. CDR3 residues: CSVVAPNTGELFF. The CDR3 DNA follows: TGCAGCGTTGTAGCCCCGAACACCGGGGAGCTGTTTTTT.

This rearrangement joins TRBV15 to TRBJ1-5; weak D call: TRBD1 (5 bases). The V and J ends lost 0 bases and 6 bases respectively, with 6 bases between them. Germline V lookup: CDR1 LNHNV, CDR2 YYDKDF (reference sequence). This CDR3 spans 13 amino acids. The CDR3, as DNA: TGTGCCACCAGCAGAGACCAGGGTCAGCCCCAGCATTTT. This gives the protein CATSRDQGQPQHF.

This chain uses TRBV4-2 with TRBJ2-7; the D is unclear. Germline V lookup: CDR1 LGHNA, CDR2 YNFKEQ. The V end lost 0 bases, the J end lost 6 bases, and 15 bases lay between the germline ends. The CDR3 is 15 amino acids. CDR3 nucleotides: TGTGCCAGCAGCCAAGATCCCTTCACATTGGCCGAGCAGTACTTC. This encodes CASSQDPFTLAEQYF.

This chain uses TRBV5-5 with TRBJ2-5, with 8 nucleotides matching TRBD1. This CDR3 comprises 14 residues. CDR1 and CDR2 (germline): SGHKS, YYEKEE (reference sequence). Trimming took 6 bases from V and 2 from J; bases not matched to a gene: 6. The CDR3 sequence: CASTLRQGQETQYF. The CDR3 DNA reads as TGTGCCAGCACCTTAAGACAGGGGCAAGAGACCCAGTACTTC.

The J gene is TRBJ2-1, the V gene TRBV29-1, with 8 bases aligning to TRBD2. V lost 6 bases, J lost 3 bases, and 4 bases stayed unmatched. This CDR3 contains 13 residues. Germline CDR1 SQVTM, CDR2 ANQGSEA. The CDR3 DNA is TGCAGCGTGACGGGACTAGACTACAATGAGCAGTTCTTC. Its protein product is CSVTGLDYNEQFF.

This clone was picked up a small number of times. The chain uses TRBV4-1 and TRBJ1-1; D possibly corresponds to TRBD1 (5 bases). The CDR3 is 17 residues long. Germline CDR1 MGHRA, CDR2 YSYEKL. The V end was cut by 4 bases, the J end by 1 base, with 19 bases between. CDR3 sequence (DNA): TGCGCCAGCAGCCGCGACAGCCGGGGGTTGCGGAACACTGAAGCTTTCTTT. This translates into CASSRDSRGLRNTEAFF.

The V gene is TRBV6-1, the J gene TRBJ2-5, with TRBD2 as a possible D gene (7 bases). The length of the CDR3 is 15 residues. From germline, CDR1 is MNHNS and CDR2 SASEGT. Trimming took 6 bases from V and 4 from J, leaving 18 bases between them. The CDR3, as DNA: TGTGCCAGCAGAGAGGGGGGGCTCTTGGGAGAGACCCAGTACTTC. Its protein product is CASREGGLLGETQYF.

V gene TRBV5-1 combines with J gene TRBJ2-3, with 8 bases that match TRBD2. The germline V gene has CDR1 SGHRS and CDR2 YFSETQ. V shed 5 bases, J shed 0 bases, and the junction held 8 bases outside the gene matches. The CDR3 runs 16 residues. The CDR3 spells CASSISGALSTDTQYF. The CDR3 DNA sequence: TGCGCCAGCAGTATTAGCGGGGCCCTTAGCACAGATACGCAGTATTTT.

The chain uses TRBV2 and TRBJ2-3; 11 bases match TRBD2. Germline lookup yields CDR1 SNHLY and CDR2 FYNNEI. This CDR3 is 14 amino acids long. V lost 6 bases to trimming and J lost 6 bases; unmatched junction nucleotides: 5. The CDR3 region has the DNA TGTGCCAGCAGAAGTAGCGGGGGGGCCGATACGCAGTATTTT. Translation: CASRSSGGADTQYF.

The V and J genes are TRBV5-1 and TRBJ1-1, with TRBD1 matching over 9 bases. The J segment lost 8 bases and the V segment lost 2 bases, leaving 4 bases of the junction unmatched. The CDR3 runs 13 residues. Germline lookup yields CDR1 SGHRS and CDR2 YFSETQ. CDR3 sequence reads: CASSFDGQGEAFF. CDR3 coding DNA: TGCGCCAGCAGCTTTGATGGACAGGGGGAAGCTTTCTTT.

The chain recombines TRBV30 with TRBJ1-5; D remains unclear. The ends were cut back, 0 bases at V and 1 base at J, with 10 bases in the middle. CDR3 length: 15 amino acids. The germline CDR1 and CDR2 sequences are GTSNPN and SVGIG (reference sequence). The CDR3 DNA sequence: TGTGCCTGGAGTGTTATGGAGCGGAGCAATCAGCCCCAGCATTTT. Its translation is CAWSVMERSNQPQHF.

This chain joins TRBV5-1 and TRBJ2-5; 8 bases line up with TRBD1. The CDR3 spans 15 residues. Germline V gene sequence: CDR1 SGHRS, CDR2 YFSETQ. V was pared by 4 bases and J by 2 bases, with 7 bases of the junction left unmatched. CDR3 sequence reads: CASSTGQGWQETQYF. CDR3 nucleotides: TGCGCCAGCAGCACAGGACAGGGTTGGCAAGAGACCCAGTACTTC.

The gene calls are TRBV4-3 and TRBJ1-1; D might be TRBD1 (5 bases). Germline-derived CDR1 and CDR2 are LGHNA and YSLEER. The ends were cut back, 1 base at V and 3 bases at J, with 9 bases in the middle. The CDR3 length is 14 residues. The CDR3 loop reads CASSQGGEYTEAFF. As DNA, the CDR3 is TGCGCCAGCAGCCAAGGGGGGGAGTACACTGAAGCTTTCTTT.

The CDR3 protein is CASGLDRGNTRTDTQYF. The CDR3 DNA is TGTGCTAGTGGTTTGGATCGAGGTAACACACGCACAGATACGCAGTATTTT. The chain is built from TRBV12-5 and TRBJ2-3; D remains unclear. The CDR3 has 17 residues. Trimming cost V 1 base and J 1 base, with 15 bases left between them. Germline V lookup: CDR1 LGHNT, CDR2 FRNRAP.

This sequence joins TRBV2 and TRBJ2-7; 9 nucleotides align to TRBD1. The ends lost 4 bases at V and 3 bases at J; junction bases unmatched: 10. From germline, CDR1 is SNHLY and CDR2 FYNNEI. The CDR3 is made up of 16 amino acids. The CDR3 sequence is CASSGESPGQGYEQYF. The CDR3 DNA reads TGTGCCAGCAGTGGAGAGTCCCCGGGACAGGGCTACGAGCAGTACTTC.